These T cell receptor beta chains were read from a single sample in a study of OX40 agonist ivuxolimab in advanced cancers. The protocol was immunoSEQ multiplex PCR, while the TCRdb copy is restricted to in-frame clones and leaves out a portion. This sample has tens of thousands of clones, with approximately 80% found just once. The sample was CD4+ or CD8+ T cells sorted from blood, taken in a trial of the OX40 agonist ivuxolimab. The receptors were sampled from an adult with an advanced solid tumor such as melanoma, head and neck, liver or kidney cancer. Each CDR3 is given with its conserved first and last residue. D genes are given only for firm matches. Not all rows give a size; the values are once, few, many and, for expanded clones, a class.

J,V,size,D,CDR3,DNA
TRBJ1-2,TRBV11-2,-,TRBD1,CASSEGTGGFYGYTF,TGTGCCAGCAGCGAGGGGACAGGGGGCTTCTATGGCTACACCTTC
TRBJ2-1,TRBV7-2,-,-,CASSFDGGHSYNEQFF,TGTGCCAGCAGCTTCGACGGGGGACACTCCTACAATGAGCAGTTCTTC
TRBJ2-3,TRBV7-6,-,TRBD2,CASSSPVREGTDTQYF,TGTGCCAGCAGCTCCCCTGTTCGGGAGGGCACAGATACGCAGTATTTT
TRBJ1-4,TRBV15,-,TRBD1,CATSREADRVGEKLFF,TGTGCCACCAGCAGAGAAGCCGACAGGGTCGGTGAAAAACTGTTTTTT
TRBJ1-4,TRBV5-1,-,TRBD1,CASSLAGTGDEKLFF,TGCGCCAGCAGCTTGGCCGGGACAGGGGATGAAAAACTGTTTTTT
TRBJ1-2,TRBV4-3,-,TRBD1,CASSPGQDNYGYTF,TGCGCCAGCTCCCCAGGACAGGACAACTATGGCTACACCTTC
TRBJ2-2,TRBV30,-,-,CAWKGTTNTGELFF,TGTGCCTGGAAGGGGACGACGAACACCGGGGAGCTGTTTTTT
TRBJ1-5,TRBV28,-,-,CASSLGAGDLLSNQPQHF,TGTGCCAGCAGTTTAGGGGCAGGGGACTTACTTAGCAATCAGCCCCAGCATTTT
TRBJ2-6,TRBV6-5,many,-,CASSSGANVLTF,TGTGCCAGCAGCTCTGGGGCCAACGTCCTGACTTTC
TRBJ2-2,TRBV19,-,-,CASSTVAPDGPGELFF,TGTGCCAGTAGTACTGTGGCCCCGGACGGGCCCGGGGAGCTGTTTTTT
TRBJ2-3,TRBV7-2,-,-,CASSWSESAFTDTQYF,TGTGCCAGCAGCTGGTCGGAGAGCGCATTCACAGATACGCAGTATTTT